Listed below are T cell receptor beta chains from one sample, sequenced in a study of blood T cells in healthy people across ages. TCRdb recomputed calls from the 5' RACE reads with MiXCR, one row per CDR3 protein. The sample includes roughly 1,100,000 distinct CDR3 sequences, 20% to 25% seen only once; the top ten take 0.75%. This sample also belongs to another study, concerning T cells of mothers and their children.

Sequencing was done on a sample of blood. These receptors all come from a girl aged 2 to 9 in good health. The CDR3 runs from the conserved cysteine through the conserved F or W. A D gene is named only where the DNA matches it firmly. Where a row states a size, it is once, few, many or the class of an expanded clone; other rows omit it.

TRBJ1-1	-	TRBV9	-	TGTGCCAGCAGCGTTTACAGGAACACTGAGGCTTTCTTT	CASSVYRNTEAFF
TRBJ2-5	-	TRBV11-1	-	TGTGCCAGCAGCCATTCACGGATCCAAGAGACCCAGTACTTC	CASSHSRIQETQYF
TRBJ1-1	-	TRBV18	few	TGTGCCAGCTCACCGGTGGGAGCTGAAGCTTTCTTT	CASSPVGAEAFF
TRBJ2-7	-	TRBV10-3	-	TGTGCCATCAAGGTCGGGGACGAGCAGTACTTC	CAIKVGDEQYF
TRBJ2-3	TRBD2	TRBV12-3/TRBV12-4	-	TGTGCCAGCAGTTTCCGGGGGGGCACAGATACGCAGTATTTT	CASSFRGGTDTQYF
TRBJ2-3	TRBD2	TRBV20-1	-	TGCAGTGCTAGTCGGGGGGAGGAAGGCACAGATACGCAGTATTTT	CSASRGEEGTDTQYF
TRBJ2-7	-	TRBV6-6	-	TGTGCCAGCAGTTCCGTAACTCGGCCCTACGAGCAGTACTTC	CASSSVTRPYEQYF
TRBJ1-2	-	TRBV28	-	TGTGCCAGCAGTACTGGGACTTCCTACTATGGCTACACCTTC	CASSTGTSYYGYTF
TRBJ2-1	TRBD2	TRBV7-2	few	TGTGCCAGCAGCCCAACTCCGGGGGGCTCCTACAATGAGCAGTTCTTC	CASSPTPGGSYNEQFF
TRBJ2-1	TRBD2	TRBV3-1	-	TGTGCCAGCAGCCCTCCCGGACTAGCGGGAGCCTCTGAGCAGTTCTTC	CASSPPGLAGASEQFF
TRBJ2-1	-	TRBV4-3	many	TGCGCCAGCAGCCAAGGGCGGAGTGAGCAGTTCTTC	CASSQGRSEQFF
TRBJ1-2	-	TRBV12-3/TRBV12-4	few	TGTGCCAGCAGCGTCCAGCCCGGGTTCCTAGGGGGCTACACCTTC	CASSVQPGFLGGYTF
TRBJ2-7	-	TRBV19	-	TGTGCCAGTAGTATAGATCCGACGCACTACGAGCAGTACTTC	CASSIDPTHYEQYF
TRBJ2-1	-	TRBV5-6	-	TGTGCCAGCAGCCTAGTCCCAGGGGGGGCGGGTGAGCAGTTCTTC	CASSLVPGGAGEQFF
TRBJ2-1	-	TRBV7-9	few	TGTGCCAGCCTGGGATGGGGTCTGAGTGAGCAGTTCTTC	CASLGWGLSEQFF
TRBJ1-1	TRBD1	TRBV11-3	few	TGTGCCAGCAGCCCCCGTGGGCGCCAGGGGGACACTGAAGCTTTCTTT	CASSPRGRQGDTEAFF
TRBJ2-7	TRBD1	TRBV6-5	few	TGTGCCAGCAGTTACCCACGGGACAGTACCTACGAGCAGTACTTC	CASSYPRDSTYEQYF
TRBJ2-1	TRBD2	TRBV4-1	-	TGCGCCAGCAGCCAAGATCAGGCTAGCGGAGCCTACAATGAGCAGTTCTTC	CASSQDQASGAYNEQFF
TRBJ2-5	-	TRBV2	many	TGTGCCAGCAGTGAATTCACGGTGCAAGAGACCCAGTACTTC	CASSEFTVQETQYF
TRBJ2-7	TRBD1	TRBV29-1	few	TGCAGCGTTGGGGGGACAGACTACGAGCAGTACTTC	CSVGGTDYEQYF
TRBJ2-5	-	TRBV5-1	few	TGCGCCAGCAGCCCCGGGACGCCCGGAGAGACCCAGTACTTC	CASSPGTPGETQYF
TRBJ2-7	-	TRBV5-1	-	TGCGCCAGCAGCCCCGGGACCCCGGTCGAGCAGTACTTC	CASSPGTPVEQYF
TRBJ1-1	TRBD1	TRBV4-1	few	TGCGCCAGCAGCCGAGCAGAAACCGGGACAGGGGAGGCGGACACTGAAGCTTTCTTT	CASSRAETGTGEADTEAFF
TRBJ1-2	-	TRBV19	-	TGTGCCAGTAGTTTCGGGACGGACTATGGCTACACCTTC	CASSFGTDYGYTF
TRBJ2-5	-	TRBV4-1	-	TGCGCCAGCAGCTTTAACCGGTGGACGGAGACCCAGTACTTC	CASSFNRWTETQYF
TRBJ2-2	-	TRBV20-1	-	TGCAGTGCTAAGGGGGTTGGTCAGGGTGAGACCGGGGAGCTGTTTTTT	CSAKGVGQGETGELFF
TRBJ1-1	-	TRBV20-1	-	TGCAGTGCTAGAGATCAACACGGGGTCACTGAAGCTTTCTTT	CSARDQHGVTEAFF
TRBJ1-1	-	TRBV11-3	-	TGTGCCAGCAGCTTAGATGACAGTGAAGCTTTCTTT	CASSLDDSEAFF
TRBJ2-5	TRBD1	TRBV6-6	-	TGTGCCAGCAAAGAGGGGGCGCAGGTTTACGTAGGGACCCAGTACTTC	CASKEGAQVYVGTQYF
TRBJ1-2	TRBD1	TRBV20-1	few	TGCAGTGCTAGAGATGCGGACAGGTTCATTTCTTATGGCTACACCTTC	CSARDADRFISYGYTF
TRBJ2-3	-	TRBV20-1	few	TGCAGTGCTAGGGAGGTTGGGGATATGCAGTATTTT	CSAREVGDMQYF
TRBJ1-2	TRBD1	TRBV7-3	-	TGTGCCAGCAGCTTAATTGGGACAGACTTGGGGGGCTACACCTTC	CASSLIGTDLGGYTF
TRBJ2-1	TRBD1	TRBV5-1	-	TGCGCCAGCAGCTCGGACAGGAGAAAAAACAATGAGCAGTTCTTC	CASSSDRRKNNEQFF
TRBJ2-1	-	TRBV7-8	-	TGTGCCAGCAGCTTAGATGGTTTGCCCCACAATGAGCAGTTCTTC	CASSLDGLPHNEQFF
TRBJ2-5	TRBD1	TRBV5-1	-	TGCGCCAGCAGCTCGACAGGGATGCAAGAGACCCAGTACTTC	CASSSTGMQETQYF
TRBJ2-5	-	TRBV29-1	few	TGCAGCGTTGAAGAGGGGTATTGGGAGACCCAGTACTTC	CSVEEGYWETQYF
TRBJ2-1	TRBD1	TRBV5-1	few	TGCGCCAGCAGCTGGGGGACAGGGGGGAACAATGAGCAGTTCTTC	CASSWGTGGNNEQFF
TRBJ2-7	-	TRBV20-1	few	TGCAGTGCTCGGAGTGCGGTCGGCTACGAGCAGTACTTC	CSARSAVGYEQYF
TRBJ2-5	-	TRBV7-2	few	TGTGCCAGCAGCTTAGTTGAGGGATCGGGGACCCAGTACTTC	CASSLVEGSGTQYF
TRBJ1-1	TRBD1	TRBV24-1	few	TGTGCCACCAGTGACCGACAGGGGGGGAACACTGAAGCTTTCTTT	CATSDRQGGNTEAFF
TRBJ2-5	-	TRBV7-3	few	TGTGCCAGCAGCTTAATGGCTAGCCCAGTGGAGACCCAGTACTTC	CASSLMASPVETQYF
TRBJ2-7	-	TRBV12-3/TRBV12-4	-	TGTGCCAGCAGTCCCTCGGCCAGAGCCTACGAGCAGTACTTC	CASSPSARAYEQYF